The source of this T cell receptor beta chain is a study of cytomegalovirus exposure and HLA in healthy donors. This table comes from immunoSEQ multiplex PCR, and its TCRdb copy is limited to in-frame clones, with some not included. The sample has approximately 260,000 clones; approximately 84% are singletons. The donors were in the roughly 130-subject validation cohort; that cohort was separate from the 666-subject first cohort. This clone was detected only once. Its antigen remains unknown. The CDR3 is 15 residues long. V shed 4 bases, J shed 0 bases, and the junction held 5 bases outside the gene matches. CDR1 and CDR2 from the germline V gene are LNHDA and SQIVND (reference sequence). Broader study findings: Most TCR sequences showed up rarely, but some public TCRs showed up in many donors. Among TCR beta chains, those listed as cytomegalovirus-associated numbered over 150. Three chains linked to CMV were shown in vitro to be specific for CMV antigens.

The sequenced sample was PBMCs. The clonotype was recovered from a woman aged 25 to 39 in good health and CMV-seropositive. The V and J genes are TRBV19 and TRBJ2-7; TRBD1 matches 8 bases. CDR3 protein: CASSTTGTGSYEQYF. The CDR3 DNA reads as TGTGCCAGTAGTACAACCGGGACAGGCTCCTACGAGCAGTACTTC.